This is a list of T cell receptor beta chains from one sample in a study of tumor-infiltrating lymphocytes in primary liver carcinoma. TCRdb analysed the multiplex PCR reads with MiXCR anew, one entry per CDR3 protein. The sample carries 310,000 or so distinct CDR3 sequences, 50% to 60% recorded once. Sequencing was performed on peripheral blood. The receptor set was obtained from a woman aged 25 to 39 with primary liver carcinoma and hepatitis B virus infection. CDR3s leave out the opening cysteine and the closing phenylalanine or tryptophan. A D gene is named only where the DNA matches it firmly.

V: TRBV5-4
length: 11
D: NA
CDR3: ANSVTGYTEAF

V: TRBV11-2
length: 13
D: TRBD2
CDR3: AISLGGRQSDDQF

V: TRBV6-2/TRBV6-3
length: 16
D: NA
CDR3: ASSYSLRHGAPNQPQH

V: TRBV11-2
length: 14
D: NA
CDR3: ASSLDISLGDNEQF

V: TRBV4-1
length: 14
D: NA
CDR3: ANSQSTRGFVNTQY

V: TRBV6-5
length: 13
D: TRBD1
CDR3: ASSAMTGVKNIQY

V: TRBV6-6
length: 15
D: TRBD1
CDR3: ASSYGTGSPSRETQY

V: TRBV4-2
length: 14
D: NA
CDR3: ASSQENVAESYEQY

V: TRBV11-2
length: 12
D: NA
CDR3: ARSLEVRGGPPH

V: TRBV5-1
length: 12
D: TRBD1
CDR3: ASRAGTGNQPQH

V: TRBV30
length: 12
D: TRBD1
CDR3: AWFRDSGLTEAF